This T cell receptor (beta chain) was documented in a study of blood T cell repertoires in COVID-19 (TCRdb year 2020). General notes on the study: Samples covering the acute and convalescent phases of COVID-19 were provided by collaborators in the United States, Italy and Spain. Where available, HLA class I and class II types were obtained from metadata supplied by the sample provider rather than from assay-based typing. The material from the prospective study consisted of cDNA or gDNA derived from T cells, B-cell-depleted T cells, or PBMCs. The repertoires were made available in a free public database intended to serve as a resource for research on the immune response to SARS-CoV-2. Sample metadata almost always included a de-identified subject ID, COVID-19 status, age in years and sex. Samples were obtained from the ongoing ImmuneRACE study (first 160 participants) and from roughly 1,300 subjects provided by 6 global collaborators. Deeply sampled blood TCRbeta repertoires from subjects exposed to, actively infected with, or recovered from COVID-19 were included in the dataset. What the research found in general, with its limitations: How much clinical and demographic metadata was included differed by source and by participant, and the metadata was provided uncurated.

This clone occurred once. Its recognized antigen is unknown. No much larger clone exists at a distance of one base, and base qualities are not known. TCRbeta CDR3 regions were amplified from genomic DNA using the immunoSEQ Assay, a bias-controlled multiplex PCR. As for how the authors treated the data: The number of nucleated cells in each sample was estimated by amplification of reference gene primers within the assay. Sequence reads were collapsed and filtered to measure the absolute abundance of every unique TCRbeta CDR3 rearrangement. For each sample, productive Simpson clonality was calculated as the square root of Simpson's diversity index across productive rearrangements. TCRdb re-hosts the immuneACCESS table, in-frame sequences only. Its copies lack some clones; in the studies checked, an unresolved V gene accounts for under half of them, and the cause for the rest is not known. That table gives V, J and clone size, and the DNA gave D and trimming. In all, the sample holds some 300,000 clones, and around 89% of those were seen once. Of the sample, approximately 7% falls within the top ten clones.

A second Seattle source provided samples from volunteer blood donors who had recovered from COVID-19. Collaborating institutions collected whole blood in K2EDTA tubes following their own protocols. For TCRbeta analysis, collaborators shipped samples as frozen whole blood, isolated PBMCs, or DNA extracted from either of those sample types. The CDR3 runs 13 residues from the cysteine to the phenylalanine. Only the CDR3 portion is preserved as DNA: 39 bases, with reading frame beginning at the first base. Trimming takes 7 bases off V and 8 bases off J; junction bases not matched to a gene: 9. CDR1 is given as SQVTM and CDR2 as ANQGSEA, both from the germline V gene.

Recombination connected TRBV29-1 to TRBJ1-2; 11 bases in the middle match TRBD1. The source is a young woman who had recovered from COVID-19. Material for sequencing was peripheral blood. The nucleotides are TGCAGCGGAAGGGGGACAGGGGGATTCGGCTACACCTTC. The resulting protein is CSGRGTGGFGYTF.